Sequencing of this T cell receptor beta chain was carried out in a study of blood T cell repertoires in COVID-19. In the study overall: Italy, Spain and the United States were the sources of the convalescent and acute COVID-19 samples. From T cells, B-cell-depleted T cells, or PBMCs came the material, which was cDNA or gDNA.

The CDR3 consists of 13 residues. Trimming at V came to 6 bases and at J to 10 bases, leaving 13 bases not matched to a gene. Germline V gives CDR1 SQVTM, CDR2 ANQGSEA. The Seattle site enrolled patients during active infection and followed them longitudinally. Per the original methods: Amplifying reference gene primers gave estimates of nucleated cell counts. Data came from immunoSEQ multiplex PCR; TCRdb stores just in-frame clones and leaves some out. V, J and clone size derive from that table, while D and trimming were established from the DNA sequence. The sample has 150,000 to 200,000 clones, around 84% seen once.

The receptor was isolated from a woman in her 70s with COVID-19, enrolled during active disease. Source material: peripheral blood. The rearrangement links TRBV29-1 to TRBJ2-5, with 8 nucleotides matching TRBD1. CDR3 region: CSVWDRISIGQYF. The CDR3 DNA sequence: TGCAGCGTCTGGGACAGGATTTCGATCGGCCAGTACTTC.